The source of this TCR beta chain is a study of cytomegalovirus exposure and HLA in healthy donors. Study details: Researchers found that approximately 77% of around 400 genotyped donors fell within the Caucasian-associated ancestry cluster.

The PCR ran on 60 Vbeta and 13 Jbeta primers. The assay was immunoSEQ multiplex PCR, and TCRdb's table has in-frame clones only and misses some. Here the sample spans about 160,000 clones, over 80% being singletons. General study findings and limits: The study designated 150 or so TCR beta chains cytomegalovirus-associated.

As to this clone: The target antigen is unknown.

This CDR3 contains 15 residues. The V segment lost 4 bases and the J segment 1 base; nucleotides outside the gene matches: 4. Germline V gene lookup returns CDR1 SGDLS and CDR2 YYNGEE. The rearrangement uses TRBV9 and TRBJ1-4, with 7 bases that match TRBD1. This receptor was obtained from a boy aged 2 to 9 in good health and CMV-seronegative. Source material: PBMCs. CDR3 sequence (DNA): TGTGCCAGCAGCCCATGGGACAGAACTAATGAAAAACTGTTTTTT. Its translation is CASSPWDRTNEKLFF. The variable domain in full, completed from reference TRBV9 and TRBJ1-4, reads DSGVTQTPKHLITATGQRVTLRCSPRSGDLSVYWYQQSLDQGLQFLIQYYNGEERAKGNILERFSAQQFPDLHSELNLSSLELGDSALYFCASSPWDRTNEKLFFGSGTQLSVL.